The 23 T cell receptor beta chains reported below all come from one sample, sequenced in a study of blood T cells in healthy people across ages. The authors ran a second PCR of roughly 6 to 12 cycles using a sample-barcoded 5' primer and a J-beta primer mix. TCRdb fed the 5' RACE reads into MiXCR, producing one record per CDR3 protein. The profile shows hundreds of thousands of distinct CDR3 sequences, about 52% of them singletons. What was sequenced was blood. Receptor source: a woman aged 55-69 years in good health.

This clonotype was picked up a small number of times. The chain employs TRBV28 and TRBJ2-1; 11 bases match TRBD2. J lost 6 bases, V lost 5 bases, and 3 bases had no gene match. CDR3 length: 14 amino acids. Germline V gene lookup returns CDR1 MDHEN and CDR2 SYDVKM. The CDR3 is CASSVLAGANEQFF. The CDR3 nucleotides are TGTGCCAGCAGTGTACTAGCGGGAGCCAATGAGCAGTTCTTC.

The chain employs TRBV2 and TRBJ2-3; no firm D call. The CDR3 runs 14 residues. Deletions cut 5 bases from V and 1 base from J, with 10 bases between. The germline V gene has CDR1 SNHLY and CDR2 FYNNEI. The CDR3 sequence: CASSYLLRTDTQYF. In nucleotides, the CDR3 is TGTGCCAGCAGTTACTTACTTCGCACAGATACGCAGTATTTT.

The V and J genes are TRBV6-6 and TRBJ2-5, with TRBD2 matching 8 bases. Germline V lookup: CDR1 MNHNY, CDR2 SVGAGI (reference sequence). With V trimmed by 5 bases and J by 4 bases, 12 bases remained unmatched. This CDR3 is 16 amino acids long. CDR3 residues: CASSGPGGRVRETQYF. In DNA, the CDR3 is TGTGCCAGCAGTGGCCCGGGGGGGAGGGTTCGAGAGACCCAGTACTTC.

The V and J genes are TRBV7-3 and TRBJ2-7; 11 bases line up with TRBD2. The CDR3 runs 13 residues. Germline CDR1 reads SGHTA; CDR2 reads FQGTGA. J gave up 6 bases and V 4 bases, and 2 bases lay outside the gene matches. The CDR3 DNA sequence: TGTGCCAGCAGCTCTAGCGGGAGGCTCGAGCAGTACTTC. Translation gives CASSSSGRLEQYF.

This chain uses TRBV20-1 with TRBJ2-1; D is tentatively TRBD1 or TRBD2 (5 bases each). The DNA matches TRBJ2-7 better at its end, which makes the J call doubtful. CDR1 is DFQATT and CDR2 is SNEGSKA in the germline V gene (reference sequence). CDR3 length: 15 residues. The CDR3 DNA reads TGCAGTGCTAGAGATCGGACGGGGCTCTACAATGAGCAGTACTTC. Protein: CSARDRTGLYNEQYF.

This clonotype was seen only once. The chain recombines TRBV3-1 with TRBJ1-2, with D maybe TRBD1 (6 bases). The germline V gene encodes CDR1 LGHDT and CDR2 YNNKEL (reference sequence). The germline V and J ends were trimmed by 4 bases and 8 bases, with 20 bases remaining between them. This CDR3 is built from 15 residues. The CDR3 loop reads CASSRTGRTPHGYTF. The DNA of the CDR3 is TGTGCCAGCAGCCGCACAGGGAGGACACCACACGGCTACACCTTC.

V gene TRBV2 combines with J gene TRBJ1-2; the D gene is possibly TRBD1 (6 bases). Trimming stripped 3 bases from V and 8 bases from J, with 16 bases between. The CDR3 sequence is 14 residues long. Germline CDR1 and CDR2: SNHLY and FYNNEI. The CDR3 spells CASSDQGRSRGYTF. Here the CDR3 DNA reads TGTGCCAGCAGTGACCAGGGGCGTTCCCGAGGCTACACCTTC.

The rearrangement uses TRBV12-3 or TRBV12-4 and TRBJ1-4, with unresolved D. The CDR3 spans 15 residues. V dropped 6 bases and J dropped 3 bases, with 14 bases sitting between them. CDR3 DNA: TGTGCCAGCAGCCTAATAGGGCTGCCTAATGAAAAACTGTTTTTT. It translates to CASSLIGLPNEKLFF.

The count of this clonotype is one. A read error may account for a junction end that differs from germline. The rearrangement links TRBV18 to TRBJ2-1; 11 bases are a match to TRBD2. Looked up from germline, CDR1 is KGHSH and CDR2 is LQKENI. This CDR3 is built from 17 residues. CDR3 bases: TGTGCCAGTTCACCACCGGGGGGACTAGCGGCAAACAATGAGCAGTTCTTC. This sequence encodes CASSPPGGLAANNEQFF.

The chain carries TRBV6-2 or TRBV6-3 and TRBJ2-5, with 11 bases lining up with TRBD2. CDR1 is MNHEY and CDR2 is SVGEGT in the germline V gene. The length of the CDR3 is 15 residues. The V and J ends lost 6 bases and 11 bases, in that order; junction bases with no gene match: 14. CDR3 amino acids: CASRETSGITNEQYF. The DNA of the CDR3 is TGTGCCAGCAGGGAGACTAGCGGGATAACTAATGAGCAGTACTTC.

The V call is TRBV7-2, the J call TRBJ2-7; weak D call: TRBD1 (7 bases). The ends were cut back, 2 bases at V and 5 bases at J, with 13 bases in the middle. This CDR3 contains 14 residues. Looked up from germline, CDR1 is SGHTA and CDR2 is FQGNSA. CDR3 amino acids: CASSLQGGGHEQYF. DNA of the CDR3: TGTGCCAGCAGCTTACAGGGGGGAGGCCACGAGCAGTACTTC. Together with reference TRBV7-2 and TRBJ2-7, the CDR3 gives the full variable domain: GAGVSQSPSNKVTEKGKDVELRCDPISGHTALYWYRQSLGQGLEFLIYFQGNSAPDKSGLPSDRFSAERTGGSVSTLTIQRTQQEDSAVYLCASSLQGGGHEQYFGPGTRLTVT.

V and J are TRBV5-6 and TRBJ1-6; D call uncertain. The CDR3 has 16 residues. Germline loops: CDR1 SGHDT, CDR2 YYEEEE. V was trimmed by 4 bases and J by 0 bases, leaving 11 bases between them. The DNA for the CDR3 is TGTGCCAGCAGCCAACAACCGAGCTCCTATAATTCACCCCTCCACTTT. Its protein product is CASSQQPSSYNSPLHF.

V is TRBV27 and J is TRBJ2-1; 8 bases match TRBD1. V lost 2 bases and J lost 5; bases outside the gene matches: 2. CDR1 is MNHEY, CDR2 SMNVEV, per germline (reference sequence). CDR3 length equals 14 residues. Written as DNA, the CDR3 is TGTGCCAGCAGTTTACAGGGGGCAAACAATGAGCAGTTCTTC. Its translation: CASSLQGANNEQFF.

The chain has TRBV7-2 and TRBJ2-5; D ambiguous. The CDR3 covers 15 residues. The germline V gene has CDR1 SGHTA and CDR2 FQGNSA. The V end was cut by 1 base, the J end by 5 bases, with 14 bases between. CDR3 in amino acids: CASSLGGGGSETQYF. CDR3 DNA sequence: TGTGCCAGCAGCTTAGGGGGTGGTGGCTCGGAGACCCAGTACTTC.

This clonotype is a singleton in its sample. V and J are TRBV11-2 and TRBJ2-1, with D maybe TRBD2 (6 bases). The germline gives CDR1 SGHAT, CDR2 FQNNGV. This CDR3 spans 14 amino acids. V lost 1 base to trimming and J lost 6 bases, with 10 bases between them. The CDR3 spells CASSLGSAGNEQFF. The DNA for the CDR3 is TGTGCCAGCAGCTTAGGTTCAGCGGGCAATGAGCAGTTCTTC.

This clonotype was detected ten times or more. The chain carries TRBV6-5 and TRBJ1-4; possibly TRBD1 for D (5 bases). The V and J ends lost 6 bases and 0 bases respectively, with 8 bases between them. CDR1 is MNHEY and CDR2 is SVGAGI in the germline V gene. The CDR3 covers 14 residues. This CDR3 reads CASRKTATNEKLFF. CDR3 bases: TGTGCCAGCAGAAAGACAGCAACTAATGAAAAACTGTTTTTT.

V is TRBV29-1 and J is TRBJ2-7, with D unresolved. This CDR3 is 13 amino acids long. V was shortened by 6 bases and J by 5 bases, with 17 bases between the two germline ends. From germline, CDR1 is SQVTM and CDR2 ANQGSEA. CDR3 residues: CSVVGSIGDEQYF. The CDR3 DNA reads TGCAGCGTGGTTGGCTCAATCGGCGACGAGCAGTACTTC.

This chain uses TRBV20-1 with TRBJ2-3; 13 bases are shared with TRBD2. Unmatched junction bases numbered 3, after V lost 4 bases and J lost 2 bases. This CDR3 has 15 amino acids. Germline CDR1 reads DFQATT; CDR2 reads SNEGSKA (reference sequence). The CDR3 DNA reads as TGCAGTGCTATGGGACTAGCGGGACCCACAGATACGCAGTATTTT. This sequence encodes CSAMGLAGPTDTQYF.

V usage is TRBV12-3 or TRBV12-4 and J usage is TRBJ2-1, with D perhaps matching TRBD2 (5 bases). Trimming took 1 base from V and 4 from J, leaving 5 bases between them. The CDR3 runs 13 residues. The CDR3 DNA sequence: TGTGCCAGCAGTTTAGGGGAGTACAATGAGCAGTTCTTC. It encodes CASSLGEYNEQFF.

This chain joins TRBV12-3 or TRBV12-4 and TRBJ2-1; D uncertain. The CDR3 length is 12 residues. Between the trimmed V and J ends, which lost 2 bases and 9 bases, there was a span of 8 bases. The CDR3 region is CASSLSLGEQFF. As DNA, the CDR3 is TGTGCCAGCAGTTTATCTCTCGGTGAGCAGTTCTTC.

This rearrangement joins TRBV6-5 to TRBJ1-2; 11 bases are a match to TRBD1. V lost 5 bases, J lost 8 bases, and 7 bases stayed unmatched. Germline CDR1 MNHEY, CDR2 SVGAGI. The CDR3 has 14 amino acids. CDR3 region: CASSHGQGADGYTF. CDR3 sequence (DNA): TGTGCCAGCAGTCACGGACAGGGGGCGGACGGCTACACCTTC.

This sequence joins TRBV20-1 and TRBJ2-1; 14 positions agree with TRBD2. Trimming cost V 5 bases and J 9 bases; bases outside gene matches: 6. The CDR3 is 14 residues long. CDR1 DFQATT and CDR2 SNEGSKA come from the germline V gene (reference sequence). CDR3 nucleotide sequence: TGCAGTGCTGCGACTAGCGGGAGGGGAACTGAGCAGTTCTTC. This encodes CSAATSGRGTEQFF.

This chain links TRBV15 with TRBJ2-1; unclear D gene. This CDR3 region has 16 residues. The V gene lost 1 base and the J gene lost 1 base, with 11 bases spanning the gap. Germline V gene sequence: CDR1 LNHNV, CDR2 YYDKDF (reference sequence). The CDR3, as DNA: TGTGCCACCAGCAGAGGGGCGAGTCTATCCTACAATGAGCAGTTCTTC. This sequence encodes CATSRGASLSYNEQFF.